Included here is one T cell receptor (beta chain) sequence, with context. What it binds is unknown. The authors ran a second PCR of roughly 6 to 12 cycles using a sample-barcoded 5' primer and a J-beta primer mix. Each cDNA molecule was tagged by a template-switch adaptor that had 12 random nucleotides. Researchers report that each sample yielded at least 3 million CDR3-containing paired-end reads. MiXCR, run by TCRdb on the 5' RACE reads, gives a single entry per CDR3 protein. The table has over 1,300,000 distinct CDR3 sequences, around 59% seen once; the top ten hold roughly 6.3%. This record belongs to a study of blood T cells in healthy people across ages. General study results and limits: The fall in TCR beta diversity per million T cells was roughly linear with age.

Donors were systemically healthy Caucasian individuals from Russia aged 6 to 90 years. This receptor was taken from a man in his late teens or twenties in good health. The source material was blood.

CDR3 coding DNA: TGTGCCAGCAGCGACGGACTAGCGGGGGCCTCCTACGAGCAGTACTTC. Protein: CASSDGLAGASYEQYF. The chain uses TRBV7-9 and TRBJ2-7; TRBD2 matches at 13 bases. The germline gives CDR1 SEHNR, CDR2 FQNEAQ (reference sequence). CDR3 size: 16 residues. V shed 5 bases and J 0 bases; nucleotides not matched to a gene: 4.